These 18 T cell receptor beta chains were sequenced from one sample in a study of blood T cells in healthy people across ages. Sample-barcoded 5' priming and a J-beta primer mix drove a second PCR of roughly 6 to 12 cycles. One entry per CDR3 protein results from TCRdb running MiXCR on the 5' RACE reads. The repertoire consists of about 1,600,000 distinct CDR3 sequences, with roughly 45% occurring once and the leading ten covering roughly 7.9%. The sequenced material came from blood. These receptors all come from a woman between 18 and 29 years old in good health.

This clonotype was observed a few times. This chain links TRBV20-1 with TRBJ1-1, with D perhaps matching TRBD1 (5 bases). Germline CDR1 and CDR2: DFQATT and SNEGSKA (reference sequence). This CDR3 spans 13 amino acids. The ends were cut back, 7 bases at V and 1 base at J, with 13 bases in the middle. Written as DNA, the CDR3 is TGCAGTGGTGGGGGACGGACGAACACTGAAGCTTTCTTT. Protein: CSGGGRTNTEAFF.

The chain is built from TRBV5-5 and TRBJ2-1, with a weak D call TRBD2 (6 bases). The CDR3 contains 17 residues. The ends were cut back, 4 bases at V and 0 bases at J, with 17 bases in the middle. Germline CDR1 SGHKS, CDR2 YYEKEE (reference sequence). In DNA form, the CDR3 reads TGTGCCAGCAGCCTGGGGGGATGGACAAGCTCCTACAATGAGCAGTTCTTC. Protein sequence: CASSLGGWTSSYNEQFF.

The CDR3, as DNA: TGTGCCAGCAGTTACACCGACAGACCGAGTGAAGCTTTCTTT. Translated, it gives CASSYTDRPSEAFF. The V gene is TRBV6-6, the J gene TRBJ1-1; a possible D gene is TRBD1 (5 bases). Germline CDR1 is MNHNY and CDR2 is SVGAGI (reference sequence). Trimming shortened V by 2 bases and J by 7 bases, and 14 bases separated the two germline ends. The CDR3 has 14 amino acids.

The chain couples TRBV21-1 to TRBJ2-1; the D call TRBD2 from the table was never checked on the DNA. TRBV21-1 is given as a pseudogene. The length of the CDR3 is 18 residues. CDR3 nucleotides: TGTGCCAGCAGCAAAGTGGTATCAAGCGGGAGCCCCGGGAAGACCCAGTTCTTC. Encoded protein: CASSKVVSSGSPGKTQFF.

The rearrangement links TRBV20-1 to TRBJ1-1; D call uncertain. Between the trimmed V and J ends, which lost 3 bases and 11 bases, there was a span of 19 bases. The CDR3 has 13 amino acids. The germline V gene has CDR1 DFQATT and CDR2 SNEGSKA (reference sequence). The CDR3 reads CSARVPLQSYAFF. In DNA form, the CDR3 reads TGCAGTGCTAGGGTCCCCCTACAGTCGTATGCTTTCTTT.

V gene TRBV3-1 combines with J gene TRBJ1-1; D uncertain. This CDR3 spans 16 amino acids. Germline V lookup: CDR1 LGHDT, CDR2 YNNKEL (reference sequence). V was trimmed by 4 bases and J by 3 bases, leaving 18 bases between them. The CDR3: CASSRRGLSSDTEAFF. The CDR3 region has the DNA TGTGCCAGCAGCCGCCGCGGACTCTCATCGGACACTGAAGCTTTCTTT.

This clonotype came up a few times. This chain links TRBV12-3 or TRBV12-4 with TRBJ2-7, with TRBD2 matching 7 bases. Trimming removed 6 bases from V and 4 bases from J; junction bases left unmatched: 9. The length of the CDR3 is 14 residues. CDR3 in DNA: TGTGCCAGCAGCCCAGCGGGGCTACATTACGAGCAGTACTTC. It specifies CASSPAGLHYEQYF.

The CDR3 protein is CASSLRGEYF. The CDR3 nucleotides read TGTGCCAGCAGCTTAAGGGGGGAGTACTTC. This rearrangement joins TRBV7-3 to TRBJ2-7; D might be TRBD2 (6 bases). Germline V gives CDR1 SGHTA, CDR2 FQGTGA. Trimming removed 1 base from V and 11 bases from J, with 6 bases in between. The CDR3 runs to 10 residues.

V and J are TRBV7-2 and TRBJ2-7, with 8 bases fitting TRBD1. V gave up 1 base and J gave up 4 bases; unmatched junction bases: 6. CDR3 size: 15 residues. Germline V gene data show CDR1 as SGHTA and CDR2 as FQGNSA. CDR3 nucleotide sequence: TGTGCCAGCAGCTTAGTCGGGACAGGCCAGTACGAGCAGTACTTC. Amino acid sequence: CASSLVGTGQYEQYF.

This clonotype was recorded a few times. J is TRBJ2-1 and V is TRBV3-1; 16 bases map to TRBD2. V was clipped by 4 bases and J by 7 bases; unmatched bases: 4. The CDR3 extends over 16 amino acids. Germline CDR1 reads LGHDT; CDR2 reads YNNKEL (reference sequence). CDR3 sequence reads: CASSPGLAGGMNEQFF. CDR3 sequence (DNA): TGTGCCAGCAGCCCGGGACTAGCGGGGGGGATGAATGAGCAGTTCTTC.

This clonotype came up a few times. The chain has TRBV15 and TRBJ2-7, with 7 positions matching TRBD1. Germline V gives CDR1 LNHNV, CDR2 YYDKDF (reference sequence). V dropped 5 bases and J dropped 0; count of bases not matched to a gene: 7. The CDR3 extends over 15 amino acids. CDR3 protein: CATSQPGQTSYEQYF. CDR3 coding DNA: TGTGCCACCAGCCAACCGGGACAGACCTCCTACGAGCAGTACTTC.

This clonotype occurred a few times. V gene TRBV7-2 combines with J gene TRBJ2-5; a possible D gene is TRBD2 (5 bases). Looked up from germline, CDR1 is SGHTA and CDR2 is FQGNSA. The CDR3 totals 13 residues. Trimming cost V 7 bases and J 5 bases, with 14 bases left between them. Here the CDR3 DNA reads TGTGCCAGCACTGGGCACGGGGATGAGACCCAGTACTTC. The encoded protein is CASTGHGDETQYF.

The chain couples TRBV27 to TRBJ2-7; D is ambiguous. Trimming removed 8 bases at V and 3 bases at J, with 14 bases between. Germline V gene data show CDR1 as MNHEY and CDR2 as SMNVEV (reference sequence). The CDR3 runs 13 residues. This CDR3 is CASPMRSLYEQYF. The DNA for the CDR3 is TGTGCCAGCCCTATGCGGTCTCTCTACGAGCAGTACTTC.

V is TRBV7-2 and J is TRBJ2-1; 14 bases align to TRBD2. The germline V gene has CDR1 SGHTA and CDR2 FQGNSA. The CDR3 contains 16 residues. V trimming: 3 bases; J trimming: 4 bases; junction bases outside the gene matches: 2. Here the CDR3 DNA reads TGTGCCAGCAGCTTCGGGACTAGCGGGGGTTACAATGAGCAGTTCTTC. This translates into CASSFGTSGGYNEQFF.

This clonotype was counted between two and nine times. J is TRBJ2-3 and V is TRBV12-3 or TRBV12-4, with TRBD2 identical over 8 bases. The V gene end was trimmed by 5 bases and the J gene end by 3 bases; junction bases not matched to a gene: 10. CDR3 length: 16 residues. The CDR3 here is CASSPPPGLGTDTQYF. The CDR3 DNA reads TGTGCCAGCAGTCCACCCCCGGGACTAGGGACAGATACGCAGTATTTT.

This clonotype showed up just a few times. The chain employs TRBV3-1 and TRBJ1-2; D remains ambiguous. Trimming stripped 4 bases from V and 4 bases from J, with 16 bases between. The CDR3 consists of 15 residues. CDR1 LGHDT and CDR2 YNNKEL come from the germline V gene (reference sequence). The CDR3 loop reads CASSPQQTPSYGYTF. The CDR3 DNA reads TGTGCCAGCAGCCCCCAACAGACGCCCTCCTATGGCTACACCTTC. The full variable domain, its missing parts supplied by reference TRBV3-1 and TRBJ1-2, is DTAVSQTPKYLVTQMGNDKSIKCEQNLGHDTMYWYKQDSKKFLKIMFSYNNKELIINETVPNRFSPKSPDKAHLNLHINSLELGDSAVYFCASSPQQTPSYGYTFGSGTRLTVV.

Only a few counts were recorded for this clonotype. The chain is built from TRBV7-8 and TRBJ2-3; D not resolved. Trimming stripped 1 base from V and 7 bases from J, with 6 bases between. The germline V gene encodes CDR1 SGHVS and CDR2 FQNEAQ. This CDR3 spans 12 amino acids. The chain's CDR3 is CASSLGWNTQYF. CDR3 in DNA: TGTGCCAGCAGCTTAGGGTGGAATACGCAGTATTTT. Full variable domain (outside the CDR3, taken from reference TRBV7-8 and TRBJ2-3): GAGVSQSPRYKVAKRGQDVALRCDPISGHVSLFWYQQALGQGPEFLTYFQNEAQLDKSGLPSDRFFAERPEGSVSTLKIQRTQQEDSAVYLCASSLGWNTQYFGPGTRLTVL.

This clonotype appeared a few times. V is TRBV4-1 and J is TRBJ2-3; 9 bases fit TRBD2. With V trimmed by 1 base and J by 3 bases, 8 bases remained unmatched. Germline-derived CDR1 and CDR2 are MGHRA and YSYEKL. CDR3 length equals 17 residues. The CDR3 DNA is TGCGCCAGCAGCCAAGGTCCTCGCGGGGGGGCAACAGATACGCAGTATTTT. This codes for CASSQGPRGGATDTQYF.